This section outlines one TCR beta chain sequence together with its context. What it recognizes is unknown. CDR1 and CDR2 from the germline V gene are SGHTA and FQGNSA. The CDR3 loop spans 16 amino acids. The V and J ends lost 4 bases and 5 bases, in that order; junction bases with no gene match: 8. The PCR made use of 60 Vbeta and 13 Jbeta primers. Assay used: immunoSEQ multiplex PCR; TCRdb lists only in-frame clones, some missing. The data contain more than 90,000 clones, 78% of them singletons. The sample belongs to a study of cytomegalovirus exposure and HLA in healthy donors. Study-level points and caveats: After further analysis at a later stage, some 15,000 TCR beta sequences were associated with HLA alleles at 0.05 false discovery rate. The CMV antigen specificity of a few CMV-associated chains was confirmed through in vitro analysis.

The rearrangement uses TRBV7-2 and TRBJ2-3; 11 bases align to TRBD2. This sequence was found in a woman aged 40 to 50 in good health and CMV-seropositive. Input material: PBMCs. This CDR3 reads CASSWGLAVVGDTQYF. CDR3 nucleotides: TGTGCCAGCAGCTGGGGACTAGCGGTAGTGGGAGATACGCAGTATTTT. The variable domain in full, with the rest retrieved from reference TRBV7-2 and TRBJ2-3, is GAGVSQSPSNKVTEKGKDVELRCDPISGHTALYWYRQSLGQGLEFLIYFQGNSAPDKSGLPSDRFSAERTGGSVSTLTIQRTQQEDSAVYLCASSWGLAVVGDTQYFGPGTRLTVL.